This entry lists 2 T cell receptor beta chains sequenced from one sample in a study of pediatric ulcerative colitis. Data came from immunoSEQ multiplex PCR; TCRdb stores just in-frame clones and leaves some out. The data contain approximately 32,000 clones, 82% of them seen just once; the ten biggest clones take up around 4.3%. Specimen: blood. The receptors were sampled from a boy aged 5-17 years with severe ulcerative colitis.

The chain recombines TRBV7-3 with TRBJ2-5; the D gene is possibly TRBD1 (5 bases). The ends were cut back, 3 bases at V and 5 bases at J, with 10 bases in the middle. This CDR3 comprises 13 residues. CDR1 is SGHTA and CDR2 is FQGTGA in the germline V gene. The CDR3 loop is CASSLTAGETQYF. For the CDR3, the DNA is TGTGCCAGCAGCTTGACGGCAGGGGAGACCCAGTACTTC. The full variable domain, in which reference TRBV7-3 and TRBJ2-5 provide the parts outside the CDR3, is GAGVSQTPSNKVTEKGKYVELRCDPISGHTALYWYRQSLGQGPEFLIYFQGTGAADDSGLPNDRFFAVRPEGSVSTLKIQRTERGDSAVYLCASSLTAGETQYFGPGTRLLVL.

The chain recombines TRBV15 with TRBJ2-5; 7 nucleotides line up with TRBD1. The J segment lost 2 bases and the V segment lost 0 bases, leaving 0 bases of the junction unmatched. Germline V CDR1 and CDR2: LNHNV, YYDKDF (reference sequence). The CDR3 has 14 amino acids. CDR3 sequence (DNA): TGTGCCACCAGCAGAGACAGGGGGCAAGAGACCCAGTACTTC. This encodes CATSRDRGQETQYF. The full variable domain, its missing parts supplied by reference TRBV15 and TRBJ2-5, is DAMVIQNPRYQVTQFGKPVTLSCSQTLNHNVMYWYQQKSSQAPKLLFHYYDKDFNNEADTPDNFQSRRPNTSFCFLDIRSPGLGDTAMYLCATSRDRGQETQYFGPGTRLLVL.